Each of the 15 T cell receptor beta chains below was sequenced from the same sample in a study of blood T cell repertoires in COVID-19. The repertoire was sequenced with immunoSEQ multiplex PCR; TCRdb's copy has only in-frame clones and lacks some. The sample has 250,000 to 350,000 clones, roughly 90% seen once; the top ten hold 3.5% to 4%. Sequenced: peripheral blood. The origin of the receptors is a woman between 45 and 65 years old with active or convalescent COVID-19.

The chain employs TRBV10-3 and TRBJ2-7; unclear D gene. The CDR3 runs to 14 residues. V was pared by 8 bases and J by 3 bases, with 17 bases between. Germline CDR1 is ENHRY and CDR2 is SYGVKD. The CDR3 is CAIASVESFYEQYF. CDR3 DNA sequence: TGTGCCATCGCCAGCGTAGAGTCCTTCTACGAGCAGTACTTC.

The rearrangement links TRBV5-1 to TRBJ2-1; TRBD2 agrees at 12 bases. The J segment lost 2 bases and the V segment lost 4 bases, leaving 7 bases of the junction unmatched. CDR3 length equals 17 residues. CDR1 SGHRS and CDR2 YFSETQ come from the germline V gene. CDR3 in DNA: TGCGCCAGCAGCCAGGTACTAGCGGGAGGAACCTACAATGAGCAGTTCTTC. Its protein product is CASSQVLAGGTYNEQFF.

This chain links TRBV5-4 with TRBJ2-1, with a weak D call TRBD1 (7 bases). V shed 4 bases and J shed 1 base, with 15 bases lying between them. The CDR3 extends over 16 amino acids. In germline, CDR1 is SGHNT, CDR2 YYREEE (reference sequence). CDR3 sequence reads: CASSPDSGGSYNEQFF. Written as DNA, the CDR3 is TGTGCCAGCAGCCCGGACTCAGGGGGGTCCTACAATGAGCAGTTCTTC.

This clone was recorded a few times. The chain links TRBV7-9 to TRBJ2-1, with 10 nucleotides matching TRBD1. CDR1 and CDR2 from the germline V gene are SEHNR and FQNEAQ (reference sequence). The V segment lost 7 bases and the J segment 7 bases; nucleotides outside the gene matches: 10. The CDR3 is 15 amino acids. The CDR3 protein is CASTSPGTGVNEQFF. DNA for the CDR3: TGTGCCAGCACCTCGCCCGGGACAGGGGTGAATGAGCAGTTCTTC.

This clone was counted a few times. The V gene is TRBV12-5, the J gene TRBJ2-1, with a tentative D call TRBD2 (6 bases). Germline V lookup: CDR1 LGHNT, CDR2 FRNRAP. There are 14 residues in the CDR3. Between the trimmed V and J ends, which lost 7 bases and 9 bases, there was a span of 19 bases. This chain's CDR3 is CASAPSRGYGEQFF. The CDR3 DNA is TGTGCTAGTGCCCCCTCCCGGGGGTATGGTGAGCAGTTCTTC.

The CDR3 spells CASSLLGSSGTDTQYF. The CDR3 DNA sequence: TGTGCCAGCAGTTTATTGGGGTCTAGCGGCACAGATACGCAGTATTTT. The chain employs TRBV27 and TRBJ2-3; the D gene is possibly TRBD2 (6 bases). Deletions cut 1 base from V and 1 base from J, with 12 bases between. CDR1 and CDR2 (germline): MNHEY, SMNVEV (reference sequence). The CDR3 runs 16 residues.

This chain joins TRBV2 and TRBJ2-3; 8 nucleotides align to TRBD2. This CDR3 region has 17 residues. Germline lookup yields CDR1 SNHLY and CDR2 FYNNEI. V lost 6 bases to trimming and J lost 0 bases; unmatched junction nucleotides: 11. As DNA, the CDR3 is TGTGCCAGCAGGGCCATTGAGCGGGAGCTGAGCACAGATACGCAGTATTTT. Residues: CASRAIERELSTDTQYF. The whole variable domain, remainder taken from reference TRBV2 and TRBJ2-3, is EPEVTQTPSHQVTQMGQEVILRCVPISNHLYFYWYRQILGQKVEFLVSFYNNEISEKSEIFDDQFSVERPDGSNFTLKIRSTKLEDSAMYFCASRAIERELSTDTQYFGPGTRLTVL.

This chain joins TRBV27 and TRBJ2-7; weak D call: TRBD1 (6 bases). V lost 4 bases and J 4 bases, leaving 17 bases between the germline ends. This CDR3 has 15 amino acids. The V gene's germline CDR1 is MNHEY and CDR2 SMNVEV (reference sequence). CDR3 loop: CASSYRTGQGYEQYF. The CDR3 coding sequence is TGTGCCAGCAGTTACAGGACGGGGCAGGGGTACGAGCAGTACTTC.

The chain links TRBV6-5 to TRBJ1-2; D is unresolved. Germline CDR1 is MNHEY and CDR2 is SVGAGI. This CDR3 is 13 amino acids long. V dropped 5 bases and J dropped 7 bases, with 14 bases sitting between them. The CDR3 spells CASSSGRYGGYTF. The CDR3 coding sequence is TGTGCCAGCAGTAGCGGACGATACGGTGGCTACACCTTC.

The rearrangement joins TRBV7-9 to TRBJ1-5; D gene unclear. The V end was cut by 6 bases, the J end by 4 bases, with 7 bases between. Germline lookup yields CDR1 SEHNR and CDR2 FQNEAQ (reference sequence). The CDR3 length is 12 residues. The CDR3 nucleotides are TGTGCCAGCAGTGAACTTAATCAGCCCCAGCATTTT. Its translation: CASSELNQPQHF.

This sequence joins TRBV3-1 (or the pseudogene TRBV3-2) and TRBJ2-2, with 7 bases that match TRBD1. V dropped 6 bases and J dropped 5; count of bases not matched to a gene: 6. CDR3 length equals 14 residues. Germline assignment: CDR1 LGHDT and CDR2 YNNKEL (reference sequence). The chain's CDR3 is CASRTGFETGELFF. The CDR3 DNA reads TGTGCCAGCAGGACAGGGTTTGAGACCGGGGAGCTGTTTTTT.

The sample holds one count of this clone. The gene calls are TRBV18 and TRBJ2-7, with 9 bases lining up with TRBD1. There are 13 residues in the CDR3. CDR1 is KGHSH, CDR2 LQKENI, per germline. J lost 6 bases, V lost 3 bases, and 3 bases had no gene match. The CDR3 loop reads CASSPGTGREQYF. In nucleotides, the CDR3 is TGTGCCAGCTCACCGGGGACAGGGCGCGAGCAGTACTTC.

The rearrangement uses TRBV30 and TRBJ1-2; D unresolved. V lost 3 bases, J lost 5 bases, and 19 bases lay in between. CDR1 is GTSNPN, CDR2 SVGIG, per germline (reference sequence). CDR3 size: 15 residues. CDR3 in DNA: TGTGCCTGGAGCCCCTTGAGGTCGGGATTTTATGGCTACACCTTC. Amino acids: CAWSPLRSGFYGYTF.

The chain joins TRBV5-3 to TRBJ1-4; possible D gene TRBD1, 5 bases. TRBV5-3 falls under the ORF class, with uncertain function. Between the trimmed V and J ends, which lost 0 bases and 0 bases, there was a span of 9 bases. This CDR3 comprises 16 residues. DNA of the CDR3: TGTGCCAGAAGCTTGGACAGGAACCCAACTAATGAAAAACTGTTTTTT. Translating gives CARSLDRNPTNEKLFF.

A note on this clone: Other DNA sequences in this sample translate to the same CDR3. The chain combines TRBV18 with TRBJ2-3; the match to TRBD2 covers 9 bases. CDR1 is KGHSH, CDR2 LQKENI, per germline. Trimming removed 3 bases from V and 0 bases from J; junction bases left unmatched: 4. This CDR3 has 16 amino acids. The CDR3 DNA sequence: TGTGCCAGCTCACCTCTAGCGGGGACTAGCACAGATACGCAGTATTTT. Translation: CASSPLAGTSTDTQYF.